Sequencing of this T cell receptor (beta chain) was carried out in a study of blood T cells in healthy people across ages. A second 7 to 11 cycle PCR used barcoded and J-beta primers. Using its own MiXCR run on the 5' RACE reads, TCRdb lists one record per CDR3 protein. The sample lists around 820,000 distinct CDR3 sequences, more than 20% occurring once. Trimming took 1 base from V and 5 from J; bases not matched to a gene: 9. The CDR3 is 16 residues long. CDR1 and CDR2 from the germline V gene are MGHRA and YSYEKL. Another study also made use of these data, one on T cells of mothers and their children.

The sequence came from a boy between 5 and 17 years old in good health. This rearrangement joins TRBV4-1 to TRBJ2-5; 8 bases agree with TRBD2. The sample comprised blood. The CDR3 protein is CASSQAGGLGWETQYF. The CDR3 DNA follows: TGCGCCAGCAGCCAAGCGGGAGGGCTTGGGTGGGAGACCCAGTACTTC.